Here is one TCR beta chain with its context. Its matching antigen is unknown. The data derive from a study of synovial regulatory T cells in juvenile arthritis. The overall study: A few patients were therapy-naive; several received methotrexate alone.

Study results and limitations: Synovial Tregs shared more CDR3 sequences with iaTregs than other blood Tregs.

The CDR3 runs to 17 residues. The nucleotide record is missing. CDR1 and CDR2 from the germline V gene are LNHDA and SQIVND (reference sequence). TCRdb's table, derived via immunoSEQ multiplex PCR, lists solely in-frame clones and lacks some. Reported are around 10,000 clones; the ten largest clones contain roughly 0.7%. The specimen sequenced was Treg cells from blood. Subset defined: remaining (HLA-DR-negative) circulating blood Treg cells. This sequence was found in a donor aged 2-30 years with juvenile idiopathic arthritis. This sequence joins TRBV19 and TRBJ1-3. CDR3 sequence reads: CASSIIPNGRGGNTIYF.